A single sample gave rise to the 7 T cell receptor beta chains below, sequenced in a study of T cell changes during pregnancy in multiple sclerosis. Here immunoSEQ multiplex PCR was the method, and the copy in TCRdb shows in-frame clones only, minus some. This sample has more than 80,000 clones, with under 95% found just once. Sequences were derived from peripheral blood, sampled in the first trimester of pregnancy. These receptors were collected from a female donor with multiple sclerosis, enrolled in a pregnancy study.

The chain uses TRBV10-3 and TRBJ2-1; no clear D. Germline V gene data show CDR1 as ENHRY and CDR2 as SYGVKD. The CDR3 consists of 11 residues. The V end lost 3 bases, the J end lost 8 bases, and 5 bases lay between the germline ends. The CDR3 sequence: CAISERDEQFF. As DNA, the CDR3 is TGTGCCATCAGTGAAAGAGATGAGCAGTTCTTC.

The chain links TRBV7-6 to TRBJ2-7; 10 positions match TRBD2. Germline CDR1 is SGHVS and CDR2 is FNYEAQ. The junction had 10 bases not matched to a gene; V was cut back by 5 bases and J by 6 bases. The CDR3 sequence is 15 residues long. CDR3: CASSAILAGIVEQYF. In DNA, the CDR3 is TGTGCCAGCAGCGCAATACTAGCGGGAATAGTCGAGCAGTACTTC.

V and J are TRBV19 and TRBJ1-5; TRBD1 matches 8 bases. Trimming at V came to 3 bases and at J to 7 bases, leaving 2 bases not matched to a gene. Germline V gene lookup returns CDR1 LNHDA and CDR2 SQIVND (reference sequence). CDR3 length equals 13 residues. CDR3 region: CASSIRGPQPQHF. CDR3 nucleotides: TGTGCCAGTAGTATCAGGGGGCCGCAGCCCCAGCATTTT.

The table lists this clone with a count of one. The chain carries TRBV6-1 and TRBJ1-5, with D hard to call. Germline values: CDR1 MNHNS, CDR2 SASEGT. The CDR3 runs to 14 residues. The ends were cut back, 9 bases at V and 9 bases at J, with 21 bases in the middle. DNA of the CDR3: TGTGCCAGAACGTCGGCGAGGGCCGAGGGGCCCCAGCATTTT. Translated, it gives CARTSARAEGPQHF.

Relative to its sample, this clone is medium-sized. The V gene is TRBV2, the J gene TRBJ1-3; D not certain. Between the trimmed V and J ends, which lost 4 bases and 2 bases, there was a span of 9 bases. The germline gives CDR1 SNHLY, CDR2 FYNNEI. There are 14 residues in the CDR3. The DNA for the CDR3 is TGTGCCAGCAGTGCTGCGCAGGCTGGAAACACCATATATTTT. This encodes CASSAAQAGNTIYF.

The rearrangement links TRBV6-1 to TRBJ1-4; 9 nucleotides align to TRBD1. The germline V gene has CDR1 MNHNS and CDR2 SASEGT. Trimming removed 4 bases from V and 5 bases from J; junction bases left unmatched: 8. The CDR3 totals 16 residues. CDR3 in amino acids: CASSGSTGGGNEKLFF. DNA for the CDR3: TGTGCCAGCAGTGGGTCGACAGGGGGAGGAAATGAAAAACTGTTTTTT.

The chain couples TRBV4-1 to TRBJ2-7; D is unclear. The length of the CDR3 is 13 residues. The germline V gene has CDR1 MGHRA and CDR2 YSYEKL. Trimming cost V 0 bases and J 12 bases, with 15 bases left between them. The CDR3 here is CASSQDRGTPPYF. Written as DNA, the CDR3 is TGCGCCAGCAGCCAAGATAGAGGAACTCCACCGTACTTC.